This is a list of T cell receptor beta chains from one sample in a study of cytomegalovirus exposure and HLA in healthy donors. This table comes from immunoSEQ multiplex PCR, and its TCRdb copy is limited to in-frame clones, with some not included. Here the sample spans around 150,000 clones, roughly 70% being singletons. The specimen sequenced was PBMCs. The receptors come from a woman aged 40-49 years in good health and CMV-seronegative. CDR3s include the opening cysteine and the closing phenylalanine or tryptophan. The order of the fields is J gene, V gene, D gene, clone size, CDR3 protein, CDR3 DNA. A D gene is named only where the DNA matches it firmly. Size tells how often a clone was seen (once, few, many) or the class of an expanded clone, and some rows leave it out.

>TRBJ1-6|TRBV4-1|.|.
CASSIRDTGSYNSPPHF
TGCGCCAGCAGCATCCGGGACACAGGCTCCTATAATTCACCCCCCCACTTT
>TRBJ2-7|TRBV6-1|.|.
CASRTSGFYEQYF
TGTGCCAGCAGAACTTCAGGATTCTACGAGCAGTACTTC
>TRBJ1-6|TRBV5-1|.|.
CASSPQAAFLLNSPLHF
TGCGCCAGCAGCCCGCAAGCGGCTTTCCTTCTTAATTCACCCCTCCACTTT
>TRBJ2-1|TRBV7-6|.|.
CASSLAYGSGNEQFF
TGTGCCAGCAGCTTAGCGTACGGGAGCGGAAATGAGCAGTTCTTC
>TRBJ2-7|TRBV29-1|TRBD1|.
CSVATGAEQYF
TGCAGCGTTGCAACAGGGGCCGAGCAGTACTTC
>TRBJ2-7|TRBV7-9|TRBD1|.
CASSLVGTGHEQYF
TGTGCCAGCAGCTTAGTGGGGACAGGGCACGAGCAGTACTTC
>TRBJ2-7|TRBV4-1|.|.
CASSQDPGRAWEQYF
TGCGCCAGCAGCCAAGATCCGGGCAGGGCGTGGGAGCAGTACTTC
>TRBJ1-1|TRBV7-8|.|.
CASSQGGRGNTEAFF
TGTGCCAGCAGCCAAGGAGGACGGGGGAACACTGAAGCTTTCTTT
>TRBJ1-1|TRBV11-2|.|once
CASSTARSEAFF
TGTGCCAGCAGCACTGCCCGATCTGAAGCTTTCTTT
>TRBJ2-6|TRBV2|.|once
CASRAGYAAGANVLTF
TGTGCCAGCAGAGCTGGGTATGCGGCTGGGGCCAACGTCCTGACTTTC
>TRBJ2-7|TRBV7-9|TRBD2|once
CASSPWGGEPYEQYF
TGTGCCAGCAGCCCCTGGGGAGGGGAGCCCTACGAGCAGTACTTC
>TRBJ2-7|TRBV7-8|TRBD2|.
CASSLARLAGGATSYEQYF
TGTGCCAGCAGCTTAGCCCGGCTAGCGGGAGGTGCTACCTCCTACGAGCAGTACTTC
>TRBJ2-7|TRBV9|.|.
CASSTPRDRTSYEQYF
TGTGCCAGCAGCACCCCGCGGGACCGCACCTCCTACGAGCAGTACTTC
>TRBJ2-5|TRBV18|TRBD2|.
CASSPPGTSASQETQYF
TGTGCCAGCTCACCGCCCGGGACTAGCGCATCCCAAGAGACCCAGTACTTC
>TRBJ1-3|TRBV5-1|.|.
CASSLTRFAGNTIYF
TGCGCCAGCAGCTTGACCAGGTTTGCGGGAAACACCATATATTTT
>TRBJ2-1|TRBV4-1|.|.
CASSQVRTYYNEQFF
TGCGCCAGCAGCCAAGTGAGGACTTATTACAATGAGCAGTTCTTC
>TRBJ1-3|TRBV28|.|.
CASSFPGRISGNTIYF
TGTGCCAGCAGTTTCCCAGGTAGAATTTCTGGAAACACCATATATTTT
>TRBJ1-4|TRBV4-1|.|few
CASSQSGRDEKLFF
TGCGCCAGCAGCCAAAGCGGACGAGATGAAAAACTGTTTTTT
>TRBJ2-7|TRBV2|.|.
CASRRGSYEQYF
TGTGCCAGCCGTCGGGGGTCCTACGAGCAGTACTTC
>TRBJ1-1|TRBV29-1|TRBD1|.
CSVELAGGVRNTEAFF
TGCAGCGTTGAATTAGCAGGGGGTGTTCGGAACACTGAAGCTTTCTTT
>TRBJ2-1|TRBV5-1|.|.
CASSLQASLYNEQFF
TGCGCCAGCAGCTTGCAGGCTAGCCTATACAATGAGCAGTTCTTC
>TRBJ2-7|TRBV10-3|TRBD1|.
CAISGDRSYEQYF
TGTGCCATCAGTGGGGACAGGTCCTACGAGCAGTACTTC
>TRBJ2-7|TRBV12-5|TRBD1|.
CASGLDDRGPYEQYF
TGTGCTAGTGGTTTGGACGACAGGGGGCCCTACGAGCAGTACTTC
>TRBJ1-1|TRBV29-1|TRBD1|.
CSAGQAMNTEAFF
TGCAGCGCCGGACAGGCGATGAACACTGAAGCTTTCTTT
>TRBJ2-2|TRBV28|.|.
CASEGPDTGELFF
TGTGCCAGCGAGGGCCCGGACACCGGGGAGCTGTTTTTT
>TRBJ2-7|TRBV6-5|.|few
CASSYLRGSEQYF
TGTGCCAGCAGTTACCTTAGGGGCTCCGAGCAGTACTTC
>TRBJ2-7|TRBV27|.|.
CASSPYAYGAISYEQYF
TGTGCCAGCAGCCCATACGCCTATGGGGCCATCTCCTACGAGCAGTACTTC
>TRBJ2-7|TRBV2|.|.
CASRGVLVYEQYF
TGTGCCAGCAGAGGGGTATTGGTCTACGAGCAGTACTTC
>TRBJ2-7|TRBV28|TRBD1|.
CASNRGRKHEQYF
TGTGCCAGCAACAGGGGGCGTAAACACGAGCAGTACTTC
>TRBJ1-1|TRBV7-9|.|.
CASSWAGGSWNTEAFF
TGTGCCAGCAGCTGGGCCGGGGGAAGCTGGAACACTGAAGCTTTCTTT
>TRBJ1-4|TRBV10-3|.|.
CAIRDNNEKLFF
TGTGCCATCCGGGACAATAATGAAAAACTGTTTTTT
>TRBJ2-7|TRBV5-1|TRBD2|.
CASSLTSGKYEQYF
TGCGCCAGCAGCTTAACTAGCGGGAAATACGAGCAGTACTTC
>TRBJ2-7|TRBV5-1|TRBD1|.
CASSHQGAEDEQYF
TGCGCCAGCAGCCATCAGGGGGCCGAGGACGAGCAGTACTTC
>TRBJ1-2|TRBV30|.|.
CAWGGSLYDGYTF
TGTGCCTGGGGTGGGAGCCTCTACGATGGCTACACCTTC
>TRBJ2-1|TRBV28|.|few
CASRKYNEQFF
TGTGCCTCCAGGAAATACAATGAGCAGTTCTTC
>TRBJ1-1|TRBV5-1|.|.
CASSLYPGNTEAFF
TGCGCCAGCAGCTTGTATCCGGGGAACACTGAAGCTTTCTTT
>TRBJ2-1|TRBV4-1|TRBD1|.
CASSQGPGQGASEQFF
TGCGCCAGCAGCCAAGGACCGGGACAGGGGGCTTCCGAGCAGTTCTTC
>TRBJ2-7|TRBV6-5|TRBD2|.
CASRSGLAGYEQYF
TGTGCCAGCAGATCGGGACTAGCGGGCTACGAGCAGTACTTC
>TRBJ2-7|TRBV7-9|.|.
CASSPLEGHEQYF
TGTGCCAGCAGCCCACTCGAGGGCCACGAGCAGTACTTC
>TRBJ2-3|TRBV9|.|.
CASSVAPGSSTDTQYF
TGTGCCAGCAGCGTAGCCCCCGGGAGTAGCACAGATACGCAGTATTTT
>TRBJ2-3|TRBV7-9|.|.
CASSPPTGGGGDTQYF
TGTGCCAGCAGCCCTCCCACCGGTGGGGGAGGTGATACGCAGTATTTT
>TRBJ1-2|TRBV18|TRBD1|.
CASSPDRANYGYTF
TGTGCCAGCTCACCGGACAGGGCTAACTATGGCTACACCTTC
>TRBJ2-7|TRBV2|.|.
CASSGRDRLSYEQYF
TGTGCCAGCAGTGGGCGGGACAGACTTTCCTACGAGCAGTACTTC
>TRBJ2-5|TRBV5-1|.|.
CASSLASQRRNYF
TGCGCCAGCAGCTTGGCTAGTCAACGAAGGAACTACTTC
>TRBJ2-1|TRBV10-3|.|.
CAISESSGSGTYNEQFF
TGTGCCATCAGTGAGTCGTCGGGAAGTGGCACCTACAATGAGCAGTTCTTC
>TRBJ1-1|TRBV23-1|.|few
CASSQRPPGQNTEAFF
TGCGCCAGCAGTCAACGCCCTCCAGGGCAGAACACTGAAGCTTTCTTT
>TRBJ1-2|TRBV29-1|TRBD1|few
CSVVHRGANYGYTF
TGCAGCGTTGTTCACAGGGGGGCTAACTATGGCTACACCTTC
>TRBJ2-1|TRBV5-1|TRBD2|.
CASSSSGRAHTYDDNEQFF
TGCGCCAGCAGCTCCAGCGGGAGGGCCCATACGTACGACGACAATGAGCAGTTCTTC
>TRBJ2-3|TRBV5-6|.|.
CASSLDPVAQYF
TGTGCCAGCAGCTTGGACCCGGTGGCGCAGTATTTT
>TRBJ2-7|TRBV7-8|TRBD1|.
CASSSRQGAYEQYF
TGTGCCAGCAGCTCCCGACAGGGGGCCTACGAGCAGTACTTC
>TRBJ2-1|TRBV7-2|.|.
CASSLALVNEQFF
TGTGCCAGCAGCTTGGCTCTGGTCAATGAGCAGTTCTTC